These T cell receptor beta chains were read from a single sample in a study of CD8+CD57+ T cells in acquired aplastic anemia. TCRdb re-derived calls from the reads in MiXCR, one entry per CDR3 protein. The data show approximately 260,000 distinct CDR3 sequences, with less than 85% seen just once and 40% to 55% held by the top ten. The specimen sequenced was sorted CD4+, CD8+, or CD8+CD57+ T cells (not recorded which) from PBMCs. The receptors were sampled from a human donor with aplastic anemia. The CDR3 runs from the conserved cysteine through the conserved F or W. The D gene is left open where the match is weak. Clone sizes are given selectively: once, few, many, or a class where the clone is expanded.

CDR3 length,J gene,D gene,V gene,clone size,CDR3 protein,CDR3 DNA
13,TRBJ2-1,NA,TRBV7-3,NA,CASSREPSAEQHF,TGTGCCAGCTCAAGAGAGCCCAGCGCCGAGCAACACTTC
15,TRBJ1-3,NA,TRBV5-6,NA,CASNLRTVGGNTIYF,TGTGCCAGCAACCTAAGGACGGTAGGGGGAAACACCATATATTTT
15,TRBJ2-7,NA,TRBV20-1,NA,CSARDLGLTIYEQYF,TGCAGTGCTAGAGATCTGGGCCTCACCATCTACGAGCAGTACTTC
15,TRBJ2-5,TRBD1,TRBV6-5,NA,CASSQVGQDQETQYF,TGTGCCAGCAGTCAAGTAGGACAGGACCAAGAGACCCAGTACTTC
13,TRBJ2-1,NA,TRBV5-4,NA,CASSSKSAGSLSF,TGTGCCAGCAGCTCGAAATCCGCGGGAAGTCTGTCCTTC
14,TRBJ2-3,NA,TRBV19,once,CASSIAGGPATQYF,TGTGCCAGCAGCATCGCGGGCGGTCCCGCTACGCAGTATTTT
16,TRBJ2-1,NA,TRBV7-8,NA,CASSFPRGPDTHYQFF,TGTGCCAGCAGCTTTCCGAGAGGTCCCGATACGCATTATCAGTTCTTC
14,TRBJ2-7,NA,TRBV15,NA,CASSGQSIASEQYF,TGTGCCAGCAGCGGCCAGAGCATAGCCTCTGAGCAGTACTTC
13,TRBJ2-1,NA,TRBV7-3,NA,CASTRTHGTETFF,TGTGCCAGCACCAGAACACACGGGACTGAAACTTTCTTT
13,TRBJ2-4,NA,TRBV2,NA,CASSDGGMIGSIF,TGCGCCAGCAGTGATGGGGGGATGATAGGCAGTATTTTC
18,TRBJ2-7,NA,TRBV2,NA,CASSETSVQETQYFGPYF,NA
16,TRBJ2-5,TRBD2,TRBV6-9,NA,CASSPTPDGLGETQYF,TGTGCCAGCAGCCCCACTCCCGACGGACTAGGGGAGACCCAGTACTTC
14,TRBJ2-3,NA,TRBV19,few,CASSLASGPYNEYF,TGTGCCAGTAGTTTAGCGAGCGGTCCCTACAATGAGTATTTT
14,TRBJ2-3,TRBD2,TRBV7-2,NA,CASSPVAGGLAKQF,TGTGCCAGCAGTCCAGTAGCGGGGGGGCTGGCTAAGCAGTTT
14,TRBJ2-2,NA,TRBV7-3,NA,CASSLIHPTGELFF,TGTGCCAGCAGCTTAATTCATCCCACCGGGGAGCTGTTTTTT
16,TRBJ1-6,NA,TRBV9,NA,CASRQPRKEHKYPLHF,TGTGCCAGCAGACAACCGAGGAAGGAACATAAATACCCCCTCCACTTT
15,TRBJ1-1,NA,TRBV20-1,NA,CSAPRVEGPNTEAFF,TGCAGTGCCCCGAGGGTTGAGGGGCCGAACACTGAAGCTTTCTTT
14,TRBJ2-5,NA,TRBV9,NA,CATSRGHKPETQYF,TGTGCCACCAGCAGAGGCCACAAGCCCGAGACCCAGTACTTC
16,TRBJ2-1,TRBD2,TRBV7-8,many,CASSLEGGGGSDEQFF,TGTGCCAGCAGCTTAGAGGGAGGCGGGGGGAGCGATGAGCAGTTCTTC
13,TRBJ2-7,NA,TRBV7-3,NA,CASSLAGQHEQYF,TGTGCTAGCAGCTTAGCAGGGCAGCACGAGCAGTACTTC
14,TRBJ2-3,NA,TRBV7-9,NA,CASSLERSAGSEYF,TGTGCCAGCAGCTTAGAGAGAAGCGCGGGGAGCGAGTATTTT
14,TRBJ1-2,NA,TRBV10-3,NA,CAIMQGANNYGYTF,TGTGCCATCATGCAAGGGGCGAATAACTATGGCTACACCTTC